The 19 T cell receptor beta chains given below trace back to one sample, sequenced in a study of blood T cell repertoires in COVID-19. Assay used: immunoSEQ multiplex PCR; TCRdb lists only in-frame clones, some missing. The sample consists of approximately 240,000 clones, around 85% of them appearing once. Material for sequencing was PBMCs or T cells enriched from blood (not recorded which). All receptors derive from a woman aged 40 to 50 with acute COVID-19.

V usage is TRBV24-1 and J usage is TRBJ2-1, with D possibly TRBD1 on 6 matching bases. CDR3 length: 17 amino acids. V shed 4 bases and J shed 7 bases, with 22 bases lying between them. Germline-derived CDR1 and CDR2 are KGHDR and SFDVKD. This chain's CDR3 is CATSENVRKGVRNEQFF. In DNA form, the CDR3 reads TGTGCCACCAGTGAGAATGTTCGGAAGGGGGTAAGGAATGAGCAGTTCTTC.

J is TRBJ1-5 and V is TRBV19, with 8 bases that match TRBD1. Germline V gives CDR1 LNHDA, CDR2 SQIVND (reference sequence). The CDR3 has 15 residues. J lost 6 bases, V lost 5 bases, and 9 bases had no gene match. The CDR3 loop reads CASSASGGAGQPQHF. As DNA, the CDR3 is TGTGCCAGTAGTGCGTCAGGGGGCGCGGGTCAGCCCCAGCATTTT.

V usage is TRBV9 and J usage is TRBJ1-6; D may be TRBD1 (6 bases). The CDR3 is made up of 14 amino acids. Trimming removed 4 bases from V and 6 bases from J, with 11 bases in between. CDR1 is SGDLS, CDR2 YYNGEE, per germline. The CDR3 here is CASSSLQGNSPLHF. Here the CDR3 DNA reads TGTGCCAGCAGCTCATTACAGGGTAATTCACCCCTCCACTTT.

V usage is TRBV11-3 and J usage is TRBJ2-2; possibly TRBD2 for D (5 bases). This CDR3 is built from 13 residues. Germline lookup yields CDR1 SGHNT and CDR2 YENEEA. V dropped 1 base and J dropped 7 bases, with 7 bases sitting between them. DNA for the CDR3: TGTGCCAGCAGCTTAGGCGGGCGCGGGGAGCTGTTTTTT. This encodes CASSLGGRGELFF.

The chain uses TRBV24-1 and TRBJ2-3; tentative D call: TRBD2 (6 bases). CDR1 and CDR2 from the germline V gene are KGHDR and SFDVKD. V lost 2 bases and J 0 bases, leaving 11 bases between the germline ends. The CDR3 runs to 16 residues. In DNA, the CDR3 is TGTGCCACCAGTGATTCCTCCGGGACTAGCACAGATACGCAGTATTTT. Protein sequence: CATSDSSGTSTDTQYF.

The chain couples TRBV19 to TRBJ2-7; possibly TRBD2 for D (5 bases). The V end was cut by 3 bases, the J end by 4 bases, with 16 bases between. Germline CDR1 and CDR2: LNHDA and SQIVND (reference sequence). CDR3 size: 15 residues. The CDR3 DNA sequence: TGTGCCAGTAGTATGCGTCGGGAATTGTCGTACGAGCAGTACTTC. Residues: CASSMRRELSYEQYF.

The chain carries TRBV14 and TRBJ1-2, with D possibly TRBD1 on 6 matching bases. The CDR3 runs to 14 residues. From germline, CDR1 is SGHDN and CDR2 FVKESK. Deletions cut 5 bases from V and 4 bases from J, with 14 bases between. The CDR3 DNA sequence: TGTGCCAGCAGCAAATACCAGGGGATCTATGGCTACACCTTC. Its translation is CASSKYQGIYGYTF.

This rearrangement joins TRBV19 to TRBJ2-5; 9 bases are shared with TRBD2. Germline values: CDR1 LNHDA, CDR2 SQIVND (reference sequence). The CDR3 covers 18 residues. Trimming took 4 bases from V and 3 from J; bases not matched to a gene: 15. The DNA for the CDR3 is TGTGCCAGTAGTACCCGATTAGCGGGGGAAGTTCTAAAAGAGACCCAGTACTTC. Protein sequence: CASSTRLAGEVLKETQYF.

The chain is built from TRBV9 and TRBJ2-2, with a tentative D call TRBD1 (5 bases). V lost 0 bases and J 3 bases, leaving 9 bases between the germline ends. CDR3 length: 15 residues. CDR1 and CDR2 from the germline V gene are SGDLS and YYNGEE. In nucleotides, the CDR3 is TGTGCCAGCAGCGTAGGGGCAGGGTACACCGGGGAGCTGTTTTTT. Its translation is CASSVGAGYTGELFF.

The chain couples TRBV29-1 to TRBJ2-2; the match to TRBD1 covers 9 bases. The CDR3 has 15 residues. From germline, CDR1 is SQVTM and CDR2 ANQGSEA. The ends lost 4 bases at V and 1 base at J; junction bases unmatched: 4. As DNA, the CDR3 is TGCAGCGTTGTGGGACAGGGATTGAACACCGGGGAGCTGTTTTTT. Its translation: CSVVGQGLNTGELFF.

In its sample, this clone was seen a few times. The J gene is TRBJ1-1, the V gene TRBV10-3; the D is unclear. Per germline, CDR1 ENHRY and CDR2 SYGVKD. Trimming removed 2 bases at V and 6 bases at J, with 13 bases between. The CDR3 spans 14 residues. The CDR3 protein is CAISEPAGRPEAFF. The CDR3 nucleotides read TGTGCCATCAGTGAGCCGGCGGGCAGGCCTGAAGCTTTCTTT.

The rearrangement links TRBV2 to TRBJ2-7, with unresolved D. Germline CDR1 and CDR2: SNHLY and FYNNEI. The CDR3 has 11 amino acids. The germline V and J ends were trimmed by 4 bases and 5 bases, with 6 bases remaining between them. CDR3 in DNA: TGTGCCAGCAGTGGCCTAAACGAGCAGTACTTC. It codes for CASSGLNEQYF.

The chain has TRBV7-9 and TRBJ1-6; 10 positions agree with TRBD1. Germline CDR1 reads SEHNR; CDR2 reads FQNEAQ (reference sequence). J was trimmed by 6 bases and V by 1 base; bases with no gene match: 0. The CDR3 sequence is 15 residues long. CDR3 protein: CASSLGDRGNSPLHF. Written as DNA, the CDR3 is TGTGCCAGCAGCTTAGGGGACAGGGGTAATTCACCCCTCCACTTT.

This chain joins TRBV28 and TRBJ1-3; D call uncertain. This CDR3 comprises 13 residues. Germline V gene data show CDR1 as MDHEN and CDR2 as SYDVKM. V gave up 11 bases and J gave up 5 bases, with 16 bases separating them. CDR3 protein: CAGGQVGRNTIYF. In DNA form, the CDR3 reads TGTGCCGGAGGCCAGGTGGGCCGAAACACCATATATTTT.

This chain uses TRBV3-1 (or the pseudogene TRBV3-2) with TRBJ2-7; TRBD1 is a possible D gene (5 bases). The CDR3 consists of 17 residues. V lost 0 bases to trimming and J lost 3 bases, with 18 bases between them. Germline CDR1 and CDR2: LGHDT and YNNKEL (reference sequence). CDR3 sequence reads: CASSQELGANLIYEQYF. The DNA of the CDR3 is TGTGCCAGCAGCCAAGAGCTAGGGGCCAACCTCATCTACGAGCAGTACTTC.

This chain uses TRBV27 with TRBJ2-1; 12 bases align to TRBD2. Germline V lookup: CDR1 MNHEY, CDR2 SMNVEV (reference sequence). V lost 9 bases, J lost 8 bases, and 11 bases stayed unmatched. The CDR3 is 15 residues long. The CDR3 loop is CASQPPTSGSHEQFF. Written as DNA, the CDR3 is TGTGCCAGTCAGCCCCCGACTAGCGGGAGCCATGAGCAGTTCTTC.

The CDR3 DNA is TGTGCCTGGAGCGGACAGTACAACTATGGCTACACCTTC. Translation: CAWSGQYNYGYTF. The V and J genes are TRBV30 and TRBJ1-2, with a possible D match to TRBD1 (6 bases). The CDR3 extends over 13 amino acids. Trimming removed 3 bases at V and 2 bases at J, with 10 bases between. Germline assignment: CDR1 GTSNPN and CDR2 SVGIG (reference sequence).

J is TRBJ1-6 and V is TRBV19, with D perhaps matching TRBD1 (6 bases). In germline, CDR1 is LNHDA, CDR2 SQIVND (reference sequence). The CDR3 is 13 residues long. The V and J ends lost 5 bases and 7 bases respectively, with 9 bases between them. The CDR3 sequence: CASSLTGNSPLHF. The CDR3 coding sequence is TGTGCCAGTAGTTTAACAGGGAATTCACCCCTCCACTTT.

The CDR3 reads CASRFSGDAYNEQFF. In DNA, the CDR3 is TGCGCCAGCAGGTTTAGCGGCGATGCCTACAATGAGCAGTTCTTC. The V and J genes are TRBV5-1 and TRBJ2-1, with D possibly matching TRBD2 (6 bases). V was cut by 5 bases and J by 2 bases, with 14 bases left in between. Germline V lookup: CDR1 SGHRS, CDR2 YFSETQ. This CDR3 comprises 15 residues.